This entry features one T cell receptor beta chain sequence. Its specificity is unknown. For the second PCR, which ran for roughly 7 to 11 cycles, a sample-barcoded 5' primer and a J-beta primer mix were used. Each of the samples gave a minimum of 2.5 million paired-end reads that contained CDR3. Using its own MiXCR run on the 5' RACE reads, TCRdb lists one record per CDR3 protein. The sample records 1,500,000 or so distinct CDR3 sequences, roughly 59% being singletons. The sample originates from a study of blood T cells in healthy people across ages. Overall study: Using template switching, researchers captured about one barcoded beta molecule for each two T cells.

V trimming: 4 bases; J trimming: 9 bases; junction bases outside the gene matches: 8. The CDR3 runs 15 residues. Germline V gene data show CDR1 as SEHNR and CDR2 as FQNEAQ (reference sequence). Findings of the study overall: With naive T cell percentage, TCR beta diversity showed a strong correlation. Age showed a roughly linear inverse relationship with TCR beta diversity per million T cells.

The rearrangement joins TRBV7-9 to TRBJ2-1, with 11 bases fitting TRBD2. The receptor was isolated from a man aged 18-30 years in good health. Input material: blood. The DNA of the CDR3 is TGTGCCAGCAGCTCTGCGCTAGCGGGAGGCTCTGAGCAGTTCTTC. Translation: CASSSALAGGSEQFF.